What follows is one T cell receptor beta chain and its context. Its antigen is not known. The junction had 13 bases not matched to a gene; V was cut back by 2 bases and J by 6 bases. The CDR3 runs to 18 residues. The germline CDR1 and CDR2 sequences are SGDLS and YYNGEE. The data derive from a study of T cell repertoires in cytomegalovirus infection. Study-level background: Selection of CMV epitopes for the study included recently identified HLA-C-restricted and well-studied HLA-B-restricted ones. Public TCR beta signatures marked donors with CMV infection and the matching HLA.

MiXCR was run by TCRdb on the reads, yielding one entry per CDR3 protein. This table holds roughly 920,000 distinct CDR3 sequences, around 30% found once. Study observations and caveats: Predominance within the ex vivo response was attributable to HLA-C-restricted CMV-specific TCR beta clonotypes. Totalled public TCR beta family frequency picked out people who carried CMV plus the relevant HLA.

This receptor was taken from a human donor in good health (CMV status not recorded). Some clones in this sample may be carry-over from other donors' samples. Material: cultured CD8+ T cells from PBMCs, obtained from culture after CMV antigen stimulation. This chain joins TRBV9 and TRBJ2-7; 14 bases align to TRBD2. CDR3 loop: CASSVGTSGGPSNSEQYF. DNA for the CDR3: TGTGCCAGCAGCGTCGGGACTAGCGGGGGACCTTCCAACAGCGAGCAGTACTTC.